Listed below are T cell receptor beta chains from one sample, sequenced in a study of shared clonotypes between healthy human individuals. Method: immunoSEQ multiplex PCR; TCRdb's copy keeps in-frame clones and lacks some. Of some 980,000 clones in the sample, approximately 80% were seen once. The sample consisted of memory CD4+ T cells sorted from blood. These receptors were collected from a young man in good health. Each CDR3 is given with its conserved first and last residue. The D gene is left open where the match is weak. A clone size is listed for some rows: how often the clone was seen (once, few, many), or a class if it is expanded.

J: TRBJ1-2; D: TRBD1; size: .; V: TRBV18; CDR3: CASSPRGQGDYGYTF; DNA: TGTGCCAGCTCACCAAGGGGACAGGGAGACTATGGCTACACCTTC
J: TRBJ2-2; D: TRBD1; size: .; V: TRBV6-5; CDR3: CASSLGQGDTGELFF; DNA: TGTGCCAGCAGTTTGGGACAGGGGGACACCGGGGAGCTGTTTTTT
J: TRBJ2-1; D: .; size: .; V: TRBV11-3; CDR3: CASSPGPPTYNEQFF; DNA: TGTGCCAGCAGCCCGGGGCCCCCAACCTACAATGAGCAGTTCTTC
J: TRBJ2-7; D: .; size: .; V: TRBV21-1; CDR3: CASNRQVNHTYEQYF; DNA: TGTGCCAGCAACCGACAGGTGAACCATACCTACGAGCAGTACTTC
J: TRBJ1-3; D: TRBD1; size: .; V: TRBV6-5; CDR3: CASSFSGQNSGNTIYF; DNA: TGTGCCAGCAGTTTTTCGGGACAGAACTCTGGAAACACCATATATTTT
J: TRBJ2-7; D: TRBD2; size: .; V: TRBV6-6; CDR3: CASSYATSGTYEQYF; DNA: TGTGCCAGCAGTTACGCGACTAGCGGGACCTACGAGCAGTACTTC
J: TRBJ2-2; D: .; size: once; V: TRBV6-1; CDR3: CASMASLIGELFF; DNA: TGTGCCAGCATGGCCTCTCTGATCGGGGAGCTGTTTTTT
J: TRBJ1-1; D: TRBD1; size: .; V: TRBV2; CDR3: CASSGIPGTGGGEAFF; DNA: TGTGCCAGCAGCGGAATTCCCGGGACAGGGGGCGGTGAAGCTTTCTTT
J: TRBJ2-2; D: .; size: .; V: TRBV30; CDR3: CAIGTQNTGELFF; DNA: TGTGCCATCGGGACTCAGAACACCGGGGAGCTGTTTTTT
J: TRBJ2-5; D: .; size: .; V: TRBV7-3; CDR3: CASSLKAGETQYF; DNA: TGTGCCAGCAGCTTAAAGGCCGGGGAGACCCAGTACTTC
J: TRBJ2-3; D: TRBD2; size: .; V: TRBV2; CDR3: CASSKGLAGVAAQYF; DNA: TGTGCCAGCAGTAAAGGACTAGCGGGAGTGGCGGCGCAGTATTTT
J: TRBJ2-1; D: TRBD2; size: .; V: TRBV7-9; CDR3: CASSPRLAGGHSYNEQFF; DNA: TGTGCCAGCAGCCCCAGACTAGCGGGGGGCCACTCCTACAATGAGCAGTTCTTC
J: TRBJ1-5; D: .; size: .; V: TRBV5-5; CDR3: CASSLRGPLSNQPQHF; DNA: TGTGCCAGCAGCTTGAGGGGTCCGCTTAGCAATCAGCCCCAGCATTTT
J: TRBJ2-5; D: TRBD1; size: .; V: TRBV7-2; CDR3: CASSLVRDRGQETQYF; DNA: TGTGCCAGCAGCTTAGTTAGGGACAGGGGGCAGGAGACCCAGTACTTC
J: TRBJ2-3; D: .; size: .; V: TRBV5-1; CDR3: CASSHNQVGGLLDTQYF; DNA: TGCGCCAGCAGCCACAATCAAGTCGGCGGGCTCCTCGATACGCAGTATTTT
J: TRBJ2-7; D: .; size: .; V: TRBV6-5; CDR3: CASSSSTVYEQYF; DNA: TGTGCCAGCAGTTCATCGACAGTATACGAGCAGTACTTC
J: TRBJ1-1; D: .; size: .; V: TRBV2; CDR3: CASSVGPVAEAFF; DNA: TGTGCCAGCAGTGTGGGCCCCGTGGCTGAAGCTTTCTTT
J: TRBJ2-7; D: TRBD1; size: .; V: TRBV6-1; CDR3: CASSVTGRTYEQYF; DNA: TGTGCCAGCAGTGTGACAGGGCGCACCTACGAGCAGTACTTC
J: TRBJ2-3; D: .; size: .; V: TRBV5-1; CDR3: CASSSEITDTQYF; DNA: TGCGCCAGCAGCTCAGAGATCACAGATACGCAGTATTTT
J: TRBJ2-2; D: .; size: .; V: TRBV1; CDR3: CTSTSGRRTGELFF; DNA: TGCACCAGCACTAGCGGGAGGCGGACCGGGGAGCTGTTTTTT
J: TRBJ2-3; D: .; size: .; V: TRBV7-2; CDR3: CASRRTGTDTQYF; DNA: TGTGCCAGCAGGAGGACGGGGACAGATACGCAGTATTTT
J: TRBJ2-5; D: TRBD1; size: .; V: TRBV6-5; CDR3: CASSEVQGEYF; DNA: TGTGCCAGCAGTGAAGTGCAGGGGGAGTACTTC
J: TRBJ2-2; D: .; size: .; V: TRBV9; CDR3: CASSAGLKAVTGELFF; DNA: TGTGCCAGCAGCGCCGGCCTGAAGGCCGTCACCGGGGAGCTGTTTTTT
J: TRBJ2-7; D: .; size: .; V: TRBV6-6; CDR3: CASTMGPAYEQYF; DNA: TGTGCCAGCACCATGGGCCCAGCATACGAGCAGTACTTC
J: TRBJ2-1; D: TRBD2; size: .; V: TRBV5-1; CDR3: CASSDGRAFVNNEQFF; DNA: TGCGCCAGCAGCGACGGGAGGGCCTTTGTGAACAATGAGCAGTTCTTC
J: TRBJ2-2; D: TRBD2; size: .; V: TRBV14; CDR3: CASNRRLAGGIGGELFF; DNA: TGTGCCAGCAACCGACGACTAGCGGGAGGCATAGGCGGGGAGCTGTTTTTT
J: TRBJ2-2; D: TRBD1; size: .; V: TRBV9; CDR3: CASSGAGTGSTGELFF; DNA: TGTGCCAGCAGCGGAGCCGGGACAGGGTCTACCGGGGAGCTGTTTTTT
J: TRBJ1-2; D: TRBD1; size: .; V: TRBV5-1; CDR3: CASRKGTGERYGYTF; DNA: TGCGCCAGCAGAAAGGGGACAGGGGAGCGCTATGGCTACACCTTC
J: TRBJ1-3; D: .; size: .; V: TRBV5-6; CDR3: CASSLERGGGNTIYF; DNA: TGTGCCAGCAGCTTGGAGAGGGGAGGAGGAAACACCATATATTTT
J: TRBJ2-7; D: .; size: .; V: TRBV2; CDR3: CASSASLSGNDFEQYF; DNA: TGTGCCAGCAGTGCGAGTCTAAGCGGCAACGATTTCGAGCAGTACTTC
J: TRBJ1-1; D: .; size: .; V: TRBV7-2; CDR3: CASSLRIGVFEAFF; DNA: TGTGCCAGCAGCTTAAGGATAGGCGTGTTCGAAGCTTTCTTT
J: TRBJ2-6; D: .; size: .; V: TRBV9; CDR3: CASSMEGTLVDNVLTF; DNA: TGTGCCAGCAGCATGGAGGGAACTCTGGTTGACAACGTCCTGACTTTC
J: TRBJ2-2; D: .; size: few; V: TRBV18; CDR3: CASSWQGNTGELFF; DNA: TGTGCCAGCTCATGGCAGGGGAACACCGGGGAGCTGTTTTTT
J: TRBJ2-5; D: TRBD2; size: .; V: TRBV2; CDR3: CATNGGEETQYF; DNA: TGTGCCACCAATGGGGGGGAAGAGACCCAGTACTTC
J: TRBJ2-2; D: .; size: .; V: TRBV27; CDR3: CASSLLGGINTGELFF; DNA: TGTGCCAGCAGTTTATTGGGCGGAATAAACACCGGGGAGCTGTTTTTT
J: TRBJ2-7; D: TRBD1; size: .; V: TRBV30; CDR3: CAWGTGVSEQYF; DNA: TGTGCCTGGGGGACAGGGGTGAGTGAGCAGTACTTC
J: TRBJ2-7; D: .; size: .; V: TRBV6-5; CDR3: CASLGLESVEYF; DNA: TGTGCCAGCCTGGGACTTGAATCGGTCGAGTACTTC
J: TRBJ2-3; D: TRBD2; size: .; V: TRBV19; CDR3: CASSSSGTSGNTDTQYF; DNA: TGTGCCAGTAGTTCCTCAGGGACTAGCGGGAACACAGATACGCAGTATTTT
J: TRBJ2-1; D: .; size: .; V: TRBV5-1; CDR3: CASSRIVSSSYNEQFF; DNA: TGCGCCAGCAGCCGCATTGTGTCCAGCTCCTACAATGAGCAGTTCTTC
J: TRBJ1-5; D: .; size: once; V: TRBV7-2; CDR3: CASSVTGKGNQPQHF; DNA: TGTGCCAGCAGCGTCACAGGGAAAGGCAATCAGCCCCAGCATTTT
J: TRBJ2-7; D: TRBD1; size: .; V: TRBV30; CDR3: CAWSRDSRDGQYF; DNA: TGTGCCTGGAGCCGGGACAGCCGAGACGGGCAGTACTTC
J: TRBJ1-1; D: .; size: .; V: TRBV5-1; CDR3: CASSLAGDGVTEAFF; DNA: TGCGCCAGCAGCTTGGCCGGGGATGGGGTCACTGAAGCTTTCTTT
J: TRBJ2-4; D: TRBD1; size: .; V: TRBV5-1; CDR3: CASSEGQGWNIQYF; DNA: TGCGCCAGCAGCGAGGGACAGGGGTGGAACATTCAGTACTTC
J: TRBJ2-1; D: .; size: .; V: TRBV5-6; CDR3: CASSLGQRDEQFF; DNA: TGTGCCAGCAGCTTGGGGCAAAGGGATGAGCAGTTCTTC
J: TRBJ1-1; D: TRBD1; size: .; V: TRBV27; CDR3: CASSLGGANTEAFF; DNA: TGTGCCAGCAGTCTAGGGGGCGCGAACACTGAAGCTTTCTTT
J: TRBJ2-2; D: .; size: .; V: TRBV10-1; CDR3: CASGYGSLNTGELFF; DNA: TGCGCCAGCGGCTATGGGAGCCTGAACACCGGGGAGCTGTTTTTT
J: TRBJ2-1; D: .; size: .; V: TRBV9; CDR3: CASSVGGVVNEQFF; DNA: TGTGCCAGCAGCGTAGGAGGGGTAGTAAATGAGCAGTTCTTC
J: TRBJ1-2; D: .; size: .; V: TRBV6-5; CDR3: CASRVDGDYGYTF; DNA: TGTGCCAGCAGAGTGGACGGGGACTATGGCTACACCTTC
J: TRBJ1-1; D: .; size: .; V: TRBV25-1; CDR3: CASSEPNRETEAFF; DNA: TGTGCCAGCAGTGAACCCAACAGGGAAACTGAAGCTTTCTTT
J: TRBJ2-7; D: .; size: .; V: TRBV20-1; CDR3: CSARDPYEQYF; DNA: TGCAGTGCTAGAGATCCCTACGAGCAGTACTTC
J: TRBJ2-2; D: TRBD2; size: .; V: TRBV30; CDR3: CAWRGTSGSGSTGELFF; DNA: TGTGCCTGGAGAGGGACTAGCGGGAGTGGCAGCACCGGGGAGCTGTTTTTT
J: TRBJ1-4; D: .; size: once; V: TRBV2; CDR3: CASSVELRLFF; DNA: TGTGCCAGCAGTGTGGAGTTGCGGCTGTTTTTT
J: TRBJ2-7; D: .; size: .; V: TRBV5-3; CDR3: CANPLPQRRGYEQYF; DNA: TGTGCCAACCCACTACCGCAACGGAGAGGCTACGAGCAGTACTTC